The 13 T cell receptor beta chains below were found in one sample sequenced in a study of blood T cell repertoires in COVID-19. The assay was immunoSEQ multiplex PCR, and TCRdb's table has in-frame clones only and misses some. The sample holds 250,000 or so clones, roughly nine tenths seen once. Sequencing was done on a sample of peripheral blood. These receptors all come from a woman aged 35 to 49 who had recovered from COVID-19.

The V call is TRBV10-2, the J call TRBJ2-1, with D tentatively TRBD1 (8 bases). V lost 8 bases, J lost 4 bases, and 18 bases lay in between. CDR3 size: 15 residues. CDR1 and CDR2 from the germline V gene are WSHSY and SAAADI. The CDR3 DNA is TGCGCCAGCGCCTCACAGGGGGGGGTTTACAATGAGCAGTTCTTC. It translates to CASASQGGVYNEQFF.

V and J are TRBV30 and TRBJ2-5; perhaps TRBD1 as D (6 bases). From germline, CDR1 is GTSNPN and CDR2 SVGIG (reference sequence). Trimming stripped 7 bases from V and 5 bases from J, with 14 bases between. CDR3 length equals 12 residues. The CDR3 loop is CASSGAGETQYF. CDR3 sequence (DNA): TGTGCCTCCTCAGGGGCGGGTGAGACCCAGTACTTC.

The rearrangement links TRBV7-9 to TRBJ1-1, with D possibly TRBD1 on 5 matching bases. Between the trimmed V and J ends, which lost 5 bases and 3 bases, there was a span of 13 bases. The CDR3 length is 14 residues. CDR1 and CDR2 from the germline V gene are SEHNR and FQNEAQ (reference sequence). CDR3 in DNA: TGTGCCAGCAGCCCCAGGGAGGGTTACACTGAAGCTTTCTTT. Translation gives CASSPREGYTEAFF.

The chain combines TRBV5-5 with TRBJ1-2; D may be TRBD1 (6 bases). V was cut by 0 bases and J by 8 bases, with 20 bases left in between. This CDR3 is 16 amino acids long. Germline CDR1 is SGHKS and CDR2 is YYEKEE (reference sequence). The CDR3 DNA is TGTGCCAGCAGCTTGGGAAGACCGGGGGGCGTTTGGGGCTACACCTTC. As protein: CASSLGRPGGVWGYTF.

V and J are TRBV7-2 and TRBJ2-2; TRBD2 matches 7 bases. V gave up 1 base and J gave up 3 bases; unmatched junction bases: 11. Per germline, CDR1 SGHTA and CDR2 FQGNSA. The CDR3 spans 18 residues. CDR3 sequence: CASSLDAGAPVDTGELFF. The DNA of the CDR3 is TGTGCCAGCAGCTTAGATGCGGGAGCGCCTGTGGACACCGGGGAGCTGTTTTTT.

The J gene is TRBJ2-6, the V gene TRBV7-6; D is undetermined. Trimming took off 10 bases at V and 0 bases at J, with 4 bases between the two ends. Germline V CDR1 and CDR2: SGHVS, FNYEAQ. This CDR3 is 12 amino acids long. This CDR3 is CATRSGANVLTF. The CDR3 DNA is TGTGCCACCCGCTCTGGGGCCAACGTCCTGACTTTC.

This chain connects TRBV3-1 (or the pseudogene TRBV3-2) to TRBJ2-7; TRBD2 is a possible D gene (5 bases). V was trimmed by 0 bases and J by 3 bases, leaving 12 bases between them. The CDR3 consists of 15 residues. From germline, CDR1 is LGHDT and CDR2 YNNKEL (reference sequence). Here the CDR3 reads CASSQEGAGLYEQYF. DNA of the CDR3: TGTGCCAGCAGCCAAGAGGGAGCAGGCCTCTACGAGCAGTACTTC.

The chain couples TRBV27 to TRBJ2-1; 8 bases agree with TRBD2. This CDR3 is 18 amino acids long. Germline CDR1 is MNHEY and CDR2 is SMNVEV (reference sequence). The V segment lost 2 bases and the J segment 4 bases; nucleotides outside the gene matches: 13. CDR3 sequence (DNA): TGTGCCAGCAGTTTAAGGATCGGAAGCGGGAGATTTTACAATGAGCAGTTCTTC. The encoded protein is CASSLRIGSGRFYNEQFF.

The chain combines TRBV4-1 with TRBJ1-2; 7 nucleotides line up with TRBD1. Per the germline V gene, CDR1 is MGHRA and CDR2 is YSYEKL. J gave up 1 base and V 0 bases, and 5 bases lay outside the gene matches. The CDR3 contains 16 residues. CDR3 DNA sequence: TGCGCCAGCAGCCAAGACCCGGGACAGCGTAACTATGGCTACACCTTC. As protein: CASSQDPGQRNYGYTF.

This sequence joins TRBV24-1 and TRBJ2-1, with TRBD2 matching over 8 bases. The J segment lost 7 bases and the V segment lost 1 base, leaving 8 bases of the junction unmatched. The germline V gene encodes CDR1 KGHDR and CDR2 SFDVKD. The CDR3 has 16 amino acids. This CDR3 reads CATSDFPGLGRNEQFF. The DNA of the CDR3 is TGTGCCACCAGTGATTTTCCGGGACTAGGTAGGAATGAGCAGTTCTTC.

The genes are TRBV7-7 and TRBJ2-2; the D gene is possibly TRBD2 (5 bases). V was trimmed by 4 bases and J by 0 bases, leaving 9 bases between them. This CDR3 contains 15 residues. Looked up from germline, CDR1 is SSHAT and CDR2 is FNYEAQ (reference sequence). The CDR3 region has the DNA TGTGCCAGCAGCTCCGGACTCTCGAACACCGGGGAGCTGTTTTTT. This gives the protein CASSSGLSNTGELFF.

The gene calls are TRBV6-1 and TRBJ2-3; 7 bases line up with TRBD2. The junction had 4 bases not matched to a gene; V was cut back by 3 bases and J by 1 base. Germline assignment: CDR1 MNHNS and CDR2 SASEGT. CDR3 size: 15 residues. This CDR3 reads CASSDAGVRTDTQYF. CDR3 DNA: TGTGCCAGCAGTGACGCGGGGGTTCGCACAGATACGCAGTATTTT.

The rearrangement uses TRBV21-1 and TRBJ2-7; TRBD2 is the table's D call and was not checked against the DNA. TRBV21-1 is described as a pseudogene. The CDR3 has 18 amino acids. For the CDR3, the DNA is TGTGCCAGCAGCAAAACGTCCGGGACTAGCAAGCTTATCTACGAGCAGTACGTC. Residues: CASSKTSGTSKLIYEQYV.